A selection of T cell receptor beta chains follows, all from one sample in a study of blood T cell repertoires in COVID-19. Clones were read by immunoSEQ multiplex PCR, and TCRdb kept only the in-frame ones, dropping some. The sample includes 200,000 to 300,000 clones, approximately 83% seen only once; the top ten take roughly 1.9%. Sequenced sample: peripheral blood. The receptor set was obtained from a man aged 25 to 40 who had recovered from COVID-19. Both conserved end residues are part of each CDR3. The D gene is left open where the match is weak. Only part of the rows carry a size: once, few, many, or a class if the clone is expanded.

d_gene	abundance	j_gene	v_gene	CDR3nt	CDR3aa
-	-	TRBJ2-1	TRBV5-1	TGCGCCAGCAGCTCAACAGGGTCGCGCGAGCAGTTCTTC	CASSSTGSREQFF
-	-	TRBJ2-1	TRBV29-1	TGCAGCGTCGGGAGCTACAATGAGCAGTTCTTC	CSVGSYNEQFF
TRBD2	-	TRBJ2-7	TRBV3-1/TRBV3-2	TGTGCCAGCAGCCAAGATTGGGGCGGGGGGGTACGGGAGCAGTACTTC	CASSQDWGGGVREQYF
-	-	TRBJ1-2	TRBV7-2	TGTGCCAGCAGCTTATCCCGTTTCTATGGCTACACCTTC	CASSLSRFYGYTF
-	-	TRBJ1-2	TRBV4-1	TGCGCCAGCAGCCAAGTTACAGCAACCTATGGCTACACCTTC	CASSQVTATYGYTF
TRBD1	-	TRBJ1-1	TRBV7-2	TGTGCCAGCAGCAAGACGGACAGGGGATTGACTGAAGCTTTCTTT	CASSKTDRGLTEAFF
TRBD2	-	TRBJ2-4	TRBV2	TGTGCCACCCGGGGGGGGGAAGGGAAAAACATTCAGTACTTC	CATRGGEGKNIQYF
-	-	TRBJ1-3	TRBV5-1	TGCGCCAGCAGCTTCAACACTGGAAACACCATATATTTT	CASSFNTGNTIYF
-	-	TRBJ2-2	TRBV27	TGTGCCAGCAGTTTTGCGGGGTCCACCGGGGAGCTGTTTTTT	CASSFAGSTGELFF
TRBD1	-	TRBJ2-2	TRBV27	TGTGCCAGCAGTAGGCGGACAGGGACTAACACCGGGGAGCTGTTTTTT	CASSRRTGTNTGELFF
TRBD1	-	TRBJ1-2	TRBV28	TGTGCCAGCAGTTTATCCGGGACAGCCATCTATGGCTACACCTTC	CASSLSGTAIYGYTF
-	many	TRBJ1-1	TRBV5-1	TGCGCCAGCAGCTTGGGAGAGGTACAGGTCGGGAACACTGAAGCTTTCTTT	CASSLGEVQVGNTEAFF
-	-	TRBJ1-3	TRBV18	TGTGCCAGCTCACCTCAGCGCCTCTCTGGAAACACCATATATTTT	CASSPQRLSGNTIYF
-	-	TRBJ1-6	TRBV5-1	TGCGCCAGCAGCTCTACAGAGTATAATTCACCCCTCCACTTT	CASSSTEYNSPLHF
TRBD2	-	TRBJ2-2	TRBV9	TGTGCCAGCAGTCGACGACTAGCGGGCGGGGAGCTGTTTTTT	CASSRRLAGGELFF
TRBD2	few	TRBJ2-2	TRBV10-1	TGCGCCAGCAGTGAAAGGCTAGCGGAGACCGGGGAGCTGTTTTTT	CASSERLAETGELFF
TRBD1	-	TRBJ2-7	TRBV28	TGTGCCAGCAGAACGGGACAGGGTGGCGAGCAGTACTTC	CASRTGQGGEQYF